This TCR beta chain stems from a study of T-cell memory formation after mild COVID-19. Points on this clonotype: The antigen is not known.

MiXCR, run by TCRdb on the 5' RACE reads, gives a single entry per CDR3 protein. The sample comprises a few hundred thousand distinct CDR3 sequences, roughly 19% of which are singletons, and 20% to 25% rests with the top ten. Study outcomes and limitations: SARS-CoV-2 specificity of second-wave clones peaking day 37 was unconfirmed.

The sample consisted of PBMCs or a T cell subset sorted from them (not recorded which). This TCR came from a man in his late teens or twenties who had mild COVID-19 (a few samples of this study predate the infection). Cell type and time point are not known.

The CDR3 coding sequence is TGTGCCAGCAGCTGGGGTACGAATCAGCCCCAGCATTTT. Residues: CASSWGTNQPQHF. The genes are TRBV5-8 and TRBJ1-5; no clear D gene. Germline CDR1 reads SGHTS; CDR2 reads YDEGEE. V gave up 3 bases and J gave up 4 bases, with 8 bases separating them. The CDR3 has 13 amino acids.